One sample yielded the 23 T cell receptor beta chains listed below, sequenced in a study of vaccination effects on CD4 cells after COVID-19. Their target antigens are unknown. After expansion with viral peptide pools in the ViraFEST assay, antigen-specific CD4+ T cells were sequenced. Researchers isolated CD4+ T cells once less than 13 days of culture had elapsed. Infection dated between March and December 2020, before the Alpha, Beta and Delta variants reached the United States. TCRdb's copy holds only in-frame clones and misses some; the assay was immunoSEQ multiplex PCR. The sample has about 40,000 clones, roughly 73% seen once. This specimen was CD4+ T cells from PBMCs cultured with a peptide pool, taken before COVID-19 vaccination. The receptors were gathered from a human donor who had a prior SARS-CoV-2 infection.

V gene TRBV20-1 combines with J gene TRBJ2-7; D might be TRBD2 (5 bases). The length of the CDR3 is 14 residues. With 3 bases removed from V and 7 bases from J, the gap between germline ends came to 19 bases. Germline values: CDR1 DFQATT, CDR2 SNEGSKA (reference sequence). CDR3 region: CSASVEVGTGEQYF. CDR3 DNA: TGCAGTGCTAGTGTCGAGGTGGGAACGGGGGAGCAGTACTTC.

Concerning this clone itself: A read error may produce the germline difference seen at one junction end. The V gene is TRBV6-4, the J gene TRBJ2-1; TRBD1 matches at 7 bases. The CDR3 runs 16 residues. Germline-derived CDR1 and CDR2 are MRHNA and SNTAGT. In DNA, the CDR3 is TGTGCCAGCAGTTACTCTGGGACAGCAACAAACAATGAGCAGTTCTTC. This gives the protein CASSYSGTATNNEQFF.

A few counts support this clone. The chain has TRBV2 and TRBJ1-2; tentatively, D is TRBD1 (6 bases). The CDR3 sequence is 14 residues long. CDR1 and CDR2 (germline): SNHLY, FYNNEI. The V end lost 4 bases, the J end lost 0 bases, and 9 bases lay between the germline ends. The CDR3 sequence: CASSVQGSNYGYTF. The CDR3 DNA sequence: TGTGCCAGCAGTGTACAGGGATCTAACTATGGCTACACCTTC.

The chain has TRBV11-1 and TRBJ2-3; 8 bases are a match to TRBD1. This CDR3 is 16 amino acids long. The V gene end was trimmed by 2 bases and the J gene end by 1 base; junction bases not matched to a gene: 5. Germline CDR1 reads SGHAT; CDR2 reads FQDESV (reference sequence). The CDR3 is CASSLLGGQGTDTQYF. CDR3 nucleotide sequence: TGTGCCAGCAGCTTATTAGGGGGACAGGGCACAGATACGCAGTATTTT.

A few counts support this clone. The chain has TRBV27 and TRBJ2-7; 12 nucleotides line up with TRBD2. J gave up 4 bases and V 4 bases, and 5 bases lay outside the gene matches. The CDR3 is made up of 15 amino acids. Germline CDR1 and CDR2: MNHEY and SMNVEV (reference sequence). Written as DNA, the CDR3 is TGTGCCAGCAGTTCACTAGCGGGAGGCTGGTACGAGCAGTACTTC. Translation: CASSSLAGGWYEQYF.

This chain connects TRBV6-1 to TRBJ1-6; weak D call: TRBD1 (6 bases). CDR1 is MNHNS and CDR2 is SASEGT in the germline V gene. This CDR3 spans 16 amino acids. V was trimmed by 3 bases and J by 9 bases, leaving 18 bases between them. CDR3 sequence (DNA): TGTGCCAGCAGTGATGATACGACAGGATTGCTTTCACCCCTCCACTTT. Its protein is CASSDDTTGLLSPLHF.

This chain connects TRBV10-2 to TRBJ2-5, with 11 bases aligning to TRBD2. Germline assignment: CDR1 WSHSY and CDR2 SAAADI. The V segment lost 8 bases and the J segment 4 bases; nucleotides outside the gene matches: 3. The CDR3 sequence is 13 residues long. CDR3 sequence reads: CASSLAGGETQYF. The DNA of the CDR3 is TGCGCCAGCTCTCTAGCGGGGGGAGAGACCCAGTACTTC.

The chain employs TRBV19 and TRBJ2-3; D uncertain. The CDR3 sequence is 12 residues long. From germline, CDR1 is LNHDA and CDR2 SQIVND (reference sequence). Trimming cost V 6 bases and J 6 bases, with 10 bases left between them. CDR3 protein: CASSMGSDTQYF. The CDR3 bases are TGTGCCAGTAGCATGGGATCGGATACGCAGTATTTT.

The rearrangement joins TRBV15 to TRBJ2-2; 9 nucleotides align to TRBD1. J was trimmed by 7 bases and V by 0 bases; bases with no gene match: 6. CDR1 and CDR2 (germline): LNHNV, YYDKDF (reference sequence). The CDR3 is 16 residues long. The CDR3 region has the DNA TGTGCCACCAGCAGAGATTTCGGACAGGGGTACGGGGAGCTGTTTTTT. It yields the protein CATSRDFGQGYGELFF.

The chain uses TRBV12-5 and TRBJ1-1; 7 bases agree with TRBD1. The germline V gene has CDR1 LGHNT and CDR2 FRNRAP. The V segment lost 7 bases and the J segment 0 bases; nucleotides outside the gene matches: 11. The CDR3 covers 16 residues. The CDR3 loop is CASAEDRAFMNTEAFF. DNA for the CDR3: TGTGCTAGTGCCGAAGACAGGGCCTTCATGAACACTGAAGCTTTCTTT.

V gene TRBV6-5 combines with J gene TRBJ2-3; 9 positions match TRBD2. Germline CDR1 reads MNHEY; CDR2 reads SVGAGI. The junction had 10 bases not matched to a gene; V was cut back by 6 bases and J by 6 bases. CDR3 length: 15 amino acids. The CDR3 is CASSPGLAIQDTQYF. For the CDR3, the DNA is TGTGCCAGCAGCCCGGGACTAGCAATCCAGGATACGCAGTATTTT.

The V gene is TRBV6-5, the J gene TRBJ2-7; tentatively, D is TRBD2 (5 bases). The V gene lost 10 bases and the J gene lost 1 base, with 17 bases spanning the gap. Germline CDR1 MNHEY, CDR2 SVGAGI. The CDR3 extends over 14 amino acids. CDR3 sequence: CATSPPAGSYEQYF. In DNA form, the CDR3 reads TGTGCCACTAGCCCGCCCGCTGGGTCCTACGAGCAGTACTTC.

This clone was counted between two and nine times. This sequence joins TRBV10-3 and TRBJ1-2; D is perhaps TRBD1 (6 bases). V was clipped by 7 bases and J by 3 bases, with 12 bases between them. This CDR3 has 13 amino acids. Germline lookup yields CDR1 ENHRY and CDR2 SYGVKD. CDR3 sequence (DNA): TGTGCCATCAAGGCCGGGGGGCACTATGGCTACACCTTC. Protein sequence: CAIKAGGHYGYTF.

The chain has TRBV2 and TRBJ2-3; D is ambiguous. Germline V gene sequence: CDR1 SNHLY, CDR2 FYNNEI. V shed 3 bases and J shed 7 bases, with 5 bases lying between them. The CDR3 runs 11 residues. The CDR3 region has the DNA TGTGCCAGCAGTGATATGTATACGCAGTATTTT. Encoded protein: CASSDMYTQYF.

The chain joins TRBV7-2 to TRBJ1-5, with TRBD1 as a possible D gene (5 bases). Trimming took 4 bases from V and 6 from J, leaving 10 bases between them. This CDR3 has 13 residues. Germline-derived CDR1 and CDR2 are SGHTA and FQGNSA. The CDR3 reads CASSSVGGQPQHF. CDR3 coding DNA: TGTGCCAGCAGCTCAGTGGGGGGTCAGCCCCAGCATTTT.

V and J are TRBV7-8 and TRBJ2-7, with 10 bases identical to TRBD2. CDR3 length: 16 residues. Unmatched junction bases numbered 7, after V lost 1 base and J lost 4 bases. The germline CDR1 and CDR2 sequences are SGHVS and FQNEAQ. Written as DNA, the CDR3 is TGTGCCAGCAGCTTAGTTTCCAGCGGGAGGGCGTACGAGCAGTACTTC. It encodes CASSLVSSGRAYEQYF. The variable domain in full, with the rest retrieved from reference TRBV7-8 and TRBJ2-7, is GAGVSQSPRYKVAKRGQDVALRCDPISGHVSLFWYQQALGQGPEFLTYFQNEAQLDKSGLPSDRFFAERPEGSVSTLKIQRTQQEDSAVYLCASSLVSSGRAYEQYFGPGTRLTVT.

This chain connects TRBV10-3 to TRBJ1-2; D is undetermined. Germline CDR1 reads ENHRY; CDR2 reads SYGVKD. This CDR3 spans 13 amino acids. Trimming left V 0 bases short and J 8 bases short, with 10 bases between. The CDR3 bases are TGTGCCATCAGTGAGTCGAGTCCGGAAGGCTACACCTTC. It yields the protein CAISESSPEGYTF.

This chain links TRBV4-2 with TRBJ2-1; 8 bases fit TRBD2. The CDR3 loop spans 15 amino acids. Germline V gene lookup returns CDR1 LGHNA and CDR2 YNFKEQ. V trimming: 3 bases; J trimming: 3 bases; junction bases outside the gene matches: 4. CDR3 protein: CASSQGTRGYNEQFF. The CDR3 DNA reads as TGTGCCAGCAGCCAGGGGACTAGGGGCTACAATGAGCAGTTCTTC.

The J gene is TRBJ2-7, the V gene TRBV3-1 (or the pseudogene TRBV3-2), with 10 bases lining up with TRBD2. Per germline, CDR1 LGHDT and CDR2 YNNKEL (reference sequence). This CDR3 contains 14 residues. Losses at the gene ends were 4 bases for V and 5 bases for J; bases not matched to a gene: 5. The DNA of the CDR3 is TGTGCCAGCAGCCGGATAGCGGGAGGCGACGAGCAGTACTTC. Translated, it gives CASSRIAGGDEQYF.

This clone occurred once. The CDR3 bases are TGTGCCAGCAGACGAGACAGAAACACTGAAGCTTTCTTT. As protein: CASRRDRNTEAFF. The rearrangement links TRBV7-9 to TRBJ1-1, with D maybe TRBD1 (5 bases). The CDR3 is made up of 13 amino acids. Germline CDR1 and CDR2: SEHNR and FQNEAQ (reference sequence). The germline V and J ends were trimmed by 6 bases and 2 bases, with 10 bases remaining between them.

The J gene is TRBJ2-2, the V gene TRBV5-1; D uncertain. Per the germline V gene, CDR1 is SGHRS and CDR2 is YFSETQ. Trimming removed 2 bases at V and 4 bases at J, with 6 bases between. This CDR3 region has 13 residues. CDR3 nucleotides: TGCGCCAGCAGCTTACAGTTCACCGGGGAGCTGTTTTTT. This encodes CASSLQFTGELFF.

This chain joins TRBV18 and TRBJ1-4, with D perhaps matching TRBD1 (5 bases). The CDR3 consists of 16 residues. Germline V gene data show CDR1 as KGHSH and CDR2 as LQKENI. V gave up 2 bases and J gave up 8 bases, with 18 bases separating them. CDR3 sequence (DNA): TGTGCCAGCTCACCAAGTTCGGTTTCCTGGGGGGAAAAACTGTTTTTT. It translates to CASSPSSVSWGEKLFF.

This sequence joins TRBV30 and TRBJ1-4; unclear D gene. Germline V CDR1 and CDR2: GTSNPN, SVGIG (reference sequence). CDR3 size: 13 residues. Trimming left V 1 base short and J 4 bases short, with 7 bases between. The CDR3 is CAWSEIVNEKLFF. CDR3 sequence (DNA): TGTGCCTGGAGTGAGATCGTTAATGAAAAACTGTTTTTT. Supplemented by reference TRBV30 and TRBJ1-4, the full variable domain reads SQTIHQWPATLVQPVGSPLSLECTVEGTSNPNLYWYRQAAGRGLQLLFYSVGIGQISSEVPQNLSASRPQDRQFILSSKKLLLSDSGFYLCAWSEIVNEKLFFGSGTQLSVL.